Listed below are T cell receptor beta chains from one sample, sequenced in a study of blood T cell repertoires in COVID-19. The table came from immunoSEQ multiplex PCR; TCRdb's copy has only in-frame clones and leaves some out. The sample has under 300,000 clones; 65% to 90% are singletons. Sequenced sample: peripheral blood. The source is a human donor in a cohort sampled during active COVID-19. The CDR3 runs from the conserved cysteine through the conserved F or W. The order of the fields is V gene, clone size, D gene, J gene, CDR3 DNA, CDR3 protein. D genes are given only for firm matches. Size is omitted from some rows. Given values are once, few, many or a class for expanded clones.

>TRBV20-1|-|-|TRBJ1-2
TGCAGTGCTAGGGGGCAGGGCTACACCTTC
CSARGQGYTF
>TRBV18|-|-|TRBJ2-2
TGTGCCAGCTCACGACAGACGAACACCGGGGAGCTGTTTTTT
CASSRQTNTGELFF
>TRBV2|-|-|TRBJ2-1
TGTGCCAGCACAACGGGATACAATGAGCAGTTCTTC
CASTTGYNEQFF
>TRBV5-1|-|TRBD1|TRBJ1-4
TGCGCCAGCAGCTCCGGCAGGGGGTATGAAAAACTGTTTTTT
CASSSGRGYEKLFF
>TRBV18|-|-|TRBJ1-5
TGTGCCAGCTCACCAAGTGTCTTAGAGGGACAGCCCCAGCATTTT
CASSPSVLEGQPQHF
>TRBV7-8|-|-|TRBJ2-3
TGTGCCAGCCCCCACCCCCTTCCCCTACCAGATACGCAGTATTTT
CASPHPLPLPDTQYF
>TRBV5-1|-|-|TRBJ2-3
TGCGCCAGCAGCTTGTCGGGTCAGTGGCGCACAGATACGCAGTATTTT
CASSLSGQWRTDTQYF
>TRBV5-4|-|TRBD2|TRBJ2-1
TGTGCCAGCAGCCGACCGGGACTAGCGGGAGAGGTCGAGCAGTTCTTC
CASSRPGLAGEVEQFF
>TRBV7-3|once|TRBD2|TRBJ2-3
TGTGCCAGCAGCCGAGGGAGTGGCGGGAGAGGTTCAGATACGCAGTATTTT
CASSRGSGGRGSDTQYF
>TRBV7-2|-|-|TRBJ1-4
TGTGCCAGCAGCTTGGTCGGGGAAAAACTGTTTTTT
CASSLVGEKLFF
>TRBV6-1|-|-|TRBJ2-7
TGTGCCAGCAGTGAAACAGAAGCCTACGAGCAGTACTTC
CASSETEAYEQYF
>TRBV4-2|-|-|TRBJ2-3
TGTGCCAGCAGCCAACCACTAAGCACAGATACGCAGTATTTT
CASSQPLSTDTQYF
>TRBV11-2|-|-|TRBJ2-7
TGTGCCAGCAGCTTAGGAGTATCGGGGGTCGACGAGCAGTACTTC
CASSLGVSGVDEQYF
>TRBV27|-|-|TRBJ2-1
TGTGCCAGCAGCAAAGACTACCCGAATGAGCAGTTCTTC
CASSKDYPNEQFF
>TRBV9|once|-|TRBJ2-7
TGTGCCAGCAGCGCCGGACATTCTTCGGACTACGAGCAGTACTTC
CASSAGHSSDYEQYF
>TRBV7-2|-|-|TRBJ2-1
TGTGCCAGCAGCTTAGAGGGAGAGTCCTACAATGAGCAGTTCTTC
CASSLEGESYNEQFF
>TRBV6-5|-|-|TRBJ2-7
TGTGCCAGCAGTTACCACAGGACAGAAGACTCCTACGAGCAGTACTTC
CASSYHRTEDSYEQYF
>TRBV5-6|-|-|TRBJ2-7
TGTGCCAGCAGCTACGTAGGGAGGAAGGGGCAGTACTTC
CASSYVGRKGQYF
>TRBV4-3|few|TRBD1|TRBJ1-2
TGCGCCAGCGGCCCGTCCAGGGGGCATTCCTATGGCTACACCTTC
CASGPSRGHSYGYTF
>TRBV29-1|-|-|TRBJ1-2
TGCAGCGTTGGAAAGGAGAACTATGGCTACACCTTC
CSVGKENYGYTF
>TRBV5-4|-|-|TRBJ1-5
TGTGCCAGCAGCTTGTCTGGCAATCAGCCCCAGCATTTT
CASSLSGNQPQHF
>TRBV7-9|-|TRBD1|TRBJ2-1
TGTGCCAGCAGGCGACAGGGGCCAAAGGATGAGCAGTTCTTC
CASRRQGPKDEQFF
>TRBV15|-|TRBD1|TRBJ2-1
TGTGCCACCAGCAGAATGGGACAGGGGGCTAGGCAGTTCTTC
CATSRMGQGARQFF
>TRBV11-2|-|TRBD2|TRBJ2-7
TGTGCCAGCAGCTTATCCGTGGGCGGGAGCCCGCAGCAGTACTTC
CASSLSVGGSPQQYF
>TRBV9|once|-|TRBJ2-5
TGTGCCAGCAGCTTGACAGGACAGAGCCAAGAGACCCAGTACTTC
CASSLTGQSQETQYF
>TRBV4-1|-|TRBD2|TRBJ2-2
TGCGCCAGCAGCGCCCGAGGACTAGTCGGTTCCGCCGGGGAGCTGTTTTTT
CASSARGLVGSAGELFF
>TRBV24-1|-|TRBD1|TRBJ2-1
TGTGCCACCAGTGTGACAGGGGCACCCAATGAGCAGTTCTTC
CATSVTGAPNEQFF
>TRBV6-5|-|-|TRBJ2-2
TGTGCCAGCAGTTCGTGGACAGTGAACACCGGGGAGCTGTTTTTT
CASSSWTVNTGELFF
>TRBV15|-|-|TRBJ2-1
TGTGCCACCAGCAGAGATCGTCGCTACAATGAGCAGTTCTTC
CATSRDRRYNEQFF
>TRBV7-9|-|-|TRBJ2-3
TGTGCCAGCAACGACATCACAGATACGCAGTATTTT
CASNDITDTQYF
>TRBV28|once|TRBD2|TRBJ2-3
TGTGCCAGCAGCTCCACTAGCGGGAGGGCCGTTGATACGCAGTATTTT
CASSSTSGRAVDTQYF
>TRBV3-1/TRBV3-2|-|TRBD2|TRBJ2-5
TGTGCCAGCAGCCGTATAGCGGGAGGGGAGACCCAGTACTTC
CASSRIAGGETQYF
>TRBV6-6|once|TRBD1|TRBJ2-4
TGTGCCAGCAGTCAGGGGACAGGCATAGCTGGAGGTTCCAAAAACATTCAGTACTTC
CASSQGTGIAGGSKNIQYF
>TRBV7-9|-|TRBD2|TRBJ2-3
TGTGCCAGCAGCTCCACTAGCGGACGGGATACGCAGTATTTT
CASSSTSGRDTQYF
>TRBV5-1|-|-|TRBJ1-1
TGCGCCAGCAGCTTGGGCGGGGGGGCTTCTGAAGCTTTCTTT
CASSLGGGASEAFF
>TRBV19|-|TRBD2|TRBJ2-7
TGTGCCAGCCACGCAGAACCCGGGACAACCGATATTGGGACTAGCGGGAGCTCCTACGAGCAGTACTTC
CASHAEPGTTDIGTSGSSYEQYF
>TRBV5-8|-|-|TRBJ2-7
TGTGCCAGCAGCTTCCGGGGGTCGCCCTACGAGCAGTACTTC
CASSFRGSPYEQYF
>TRBV2|-|TRBD1|TRBJ1-1
TGTGCCAGCGTCGGACAGGGCTTGCGGAACACTGAAGCTTTCTTT
CASVGQGLRNTEAFF
>TRBV10-2|-|-|TRBJ2-7
TGCGCCAGCAGTTCGGCGGGATCCGGTTTTTTCTACGAGCAGTACTTC
CASSSAGSGFFYEQYF
>TRBV2|-|TRBD1|TRBJ2-5
TGTGCCAGCGAGGACAGGCTACAAGAGACCCAGTACTTC
CASEDRLQETQYF
>TRBV9|-|-|TRBJ2-4
TGTGCCAGCAGCAAGACAGGCACCGCCATTCAGTACTTC
CASSKTGTAIQYF
>TRBV19|-|-|TRBJ1-1
TGTGCCAGTAGTCTGATTCCCATTAGCACTGAAGCTTTCTTT
CASSLIPISTEAFF
>TRBV9|-|-|TRBJ2-3
TGTGCCAGCAGCGTAGATAGCAGGGGCCTAGATACGCAGTATTTT
CASSVDSRGLDTQYF
>TRBV5-1|-|TRBD1|TRBJ2-1
TGCGCCAGCAGCTATTTCTCCGGGACAGGGGGCGTAGGGCAGTTCTTC
CASSYFSGTGGVGQFF
>TRBV9|once|-|TRBJ2-5
TGTGCCAGCAGCGGTTACACCCAAGAGACCCAGTACTTC
CASSGYTQETQYF
>TRBV6-2/TRBV6-3|-|-|TRBJ1-2
TGTGCCAGCAGCACCACCCATGGGGGCAACTATGGCTACACCTTC
CASSTTHGGNYGYTF
>TRBV10-2|once|-|TRBJ2-5
TGCGCCAGCAGCCAGCGATCAGAGACCCAGTACTTC
CASSQRSETQYF
>TRBV5-1|-|-|TRBJ1-5
TGCGCCAGCAGCTTGGAGGACAGCCTTAATCAGCCCCAGCATTTT
CASSLEDSLNQPQHF
>TRBV27|few|TRBD2|TRBJ2-5
TGTGCCAGCACTCGGACTAGCGGGAGCCAAGAGACCCAGTACTTC
CASTRTSGSQETQYF
>TRBV7-9|-|-|TRBJ1-5
TGTGCCAGCAGCCCCGGAACAGGGAATCAGCCCCAGCATTTT
CASSPGTGNQPQHF
>TRBV5-1|-|-|TRBJ1-1
TGCGCCAGCAGCCAGGATGAGGACTACACTGAAGCTTTCTTT
CASSQDEDYTEAFF
>TRBV6-2/TRBV6-3|-|TRBD2|TRBJ2-2
TGTGCCAGCAGTTCTCTAGCGGGCCATGAAAACACCGGGGAGCTGTTTTTT
CASSSLAGHENTGELFF
>TRBV7-2|-|TRBD2|TRBJ2-1
TGTGCCAGCAGCTTAGGACTAGCCGATGAGCAGTTCTTC
CASSLGLADEQFF
>TRBV6-6|-|TRBD2|TRBJ2-3
TGTGCCAGCAGTTACAGAAGCGGGGGCTCAGATACGCAGTATTTT
CASSYRSGGSDTQYF
>TRBV5-1|-|TRBD2|TRBJ2-3
TGCGCCAGCAGCTGGAGCGGGAGCGGGGCAGATACGCAGTATTTT
CASSWSGSGADTQYF
>TRBV28|-|TRBD1|TRBJ2-3
TGTGCCAGCAGGGGGGACAGGGCCCCAGATACGCAGTATTTT
CASRGDRAPDTQYF
>TRBV18|-|-|TRBJ2-5
TGTGCCAGCTCACGAGTGGTACAAGAGACCCAGTACTTC
CASSRVVQETQYF
>TRBV5-4|-|-|TRBJ2-1
TGTGCCAGCAGCGGACAGTTTATGACCTACAATGAGCAGTTCTTC
CASSGQFMTYNEQFF
>TRBV7-8|once|TRBD2|TRBJ2-2
TGTGCCAGCAGCTTAGCTCCTAGCGGGACCACCGGGGAGCTGTTTTTT
CASSLAPSGTTGELFF
>TRBV3-1/TRBV3-2|-|-|TRBJ1-1
TGTGCCAGCAGCCAAGAGAGGGTGATCGGCACTGAAGCTTTCTTT
CASSQERVIGTEAFF